This entry features one TCR beta chain sequence. Sequenced by immunoSEQ multiplex PCR; TCRdb stores in-frame clones only, minus some. The sample includes 130,000 to 150,000 clones, around nine tenths seen only once; the top ten take 8.6%. With 0 bases removed from V and 4 bases from J, the gap between germline ends came to 12 bases. Germline V gives CDR1 SGHTA, CDR2 FQGNSA. CDR3 length: 16 amino acids. The sample belongs to a study of blood T cell repertoires in COVID-19. Sequencing was carried out using peripheral blood. This TCR came from a woman between 45 and 60 years old with active or convalescent COVID-19. The gene calls are TRBV7-2 and TRBJ1-4; maybe TRBD1 (6 bases). The CDR3 reads CASSLAGAISNEKLFF. The CDR3 bases are TGTGCCAGCAGCTTAGCGGGGGCCATCAGTAATGAAAAACTGTTTTTT.